Presented here are 13 T cell receptor beta chains from one specimen sequenced in a study of cytomegalovirus exposure and HLA in healthy donors. Libraries were prepared by immunoSEQ multiplex PCR; TCRdb keeps only in-frame clonotypes and omits some of them. This sample carries about 110,000 clones, approximately 88% of them seen once, and the ten largest clones take approximately 1.4%. Sequencing input: PBMCs. Receptors originate from a woman aged 25 to 39 in good health and CMV-seropositive.

The chain joins TRBV30 to TRBJ2-7, with 7 nucleotides matching TRBD1. This CDR3 contains 12 residues. The germline gives CDR1 GTSNPN, CDR2 SVGIG (reference sequence). Trimming cost V 2 bases and J 7 bases; bases outside gene matches: 5. The CDR3 loop reads CAWSPGGREQYF. DNA for the CDR3: TGTGCCTGGAGTCCAGGGGGAAGGGAGCAGTACTTC.

This chain connects TRBV10-3 to TRBJ2-2; D perhaps matches TRBD2 (5 bases). Germline V gene lookup returns CDR1 ENHRY and CDR2 SYGVKD. This CDR3 spans 16 amino acids. With 5 bases removed from V and 1 base from J, the gap between germline ends came to 14 bases. The CDR3 here is CAISRTERKNTGELFF. In DNA form, the CDR3 reads TGTGCCATCAGTAGGACTGAACGAAAGAACACCGGGGAGCTGTTTTTT.

The rearrangement uses TRBV7-3 and TRBJ2-7; TRBD1 matches at 9 bases. Germline CDR1 is SGHTA and CDR2 is FQGTGA. V lost 5 bases to trimming and J lost 6 bases; unmatched junction nucleotides: 5. The CDR3 consists of 13 residues. For the CDR3, the DNA is TGTGCCAGCAGCCTCGGGACAGGGACCGAGCAGTACTTC. Encoded protein: CASSLGTGTEQYF.

This clone came up a few times. V usage is TRBV28 and J usage is TRBJ2-7, with D possibly matching TRBD2 (5 bases). V gave up 7 bases and J gave up 6 bases, with 10 bases separating them. The CDR3 is 11 residues long. Germline V gene data show CDR1 as MDHEN and CDR2 as SYDVKM. CDR3 in amino acids: CASTRGSEQYF. Here the CDR3 DNA reads TGTGCCAGCACCCGGGGTTCCGAGCAGTACTTC.

The chain is built from TRBV10-2 and TRBJ1-3, with TRBD1 matching 8 bases. In germline, CDR1 is WSHSY, CDR2 SAAADI. CDR3 length equals 14 residues. Trimming at V came to 6 bases and at J to 4 bases, leaving 5 bases not matched to a gene. CDR3 bases: TGCGCCAGCAGCCTGGACAGGGAGGGAAACACCATATATTTT. Translating gives CASSLDREGNTIYF.

V and J are TRBV9 and TRBJ2-1; 11 bases are a match to TRBD2. The CDR3 has 15 residues. The trim removed 3 bases at V and 4 bases at J, leaving 3 bases unmatched. Germline V gene lookup returns CDR1 SGDLS and CDR2 YYNGEE. CDR3 nucleotides: TGTGCCAGCAGCGGGACTAGCGGGCCGTACAATGAGCAGTTCTTC. This translates into CASSGTSGPYNEQFF.

V is TRBV5-1 and J is TRBJ2-3, with a possible D match to TRBD2 (6 bases). This CDR3 is built from 16 residues. CDR1 and CDR2 (germline): SGHRS, YFSETQ. Between the trimmed V and J ends, which lost 4 bases and 2 bases, there was a span of 17 bases. As DNA, the CDR3 is TGCGCCAGCAGCCCCCCCAAGGTAGCGGACACAGATACGCAGTATTTT. Translation gives CASSPPKVADTDTQYF.

The chain employs TRBV5-1 and TRBJ1-1; a possible D gene is TRBD1 (6 bases). The CDR3 is 13 amino acids. Germline CDR1 reads SGHRS; CDR2 reads YFSETQ. The V gene lost 2 bases and the J gene lost 5 bases, with 10 bases spanning the gap. CDR3 DNA sequence: TGCGCCAGCAGCTTACAGGGTGGGACTGAAGCTTTCTTT. Residues: CASSLQGGTEAFF.

The CDR3 DNA follows: TGTGCCAGCAGCCGACAGGGGTCTGGAAACACCATATATTTT. Its translation: CASSRQGSGNTIYF. The chain joins TRBV2 to TRBJ1-3; 8 bases match TRBD1. The CDR3 is made up of 14 amino acids. Germline CDR1 is SNHLY and CDR2 is FYNNEI. Trimming took 6 bases from V and 1 from J; bases not matched to a gene: 2.

The chain combines TRBV7-9 with TRBJ2-2; D is ambiguous. CDR3 size: 13 residues. V lost 5 bases, J lost 5 bases, and 9 bases lay in between. Germline assignment: CDR1 SEHNR and CDR2 FQNEAQ (reference sequence). DNA for the CDR3: TGTGCCAGCAGCCAACGAGAGACCGGGGAGCTGTTTTTT. It translates to CASSQRETGELFF. Variable domain in full (rest from reference TRBV7-9 and TRBJ2-2): DTGVSQNPRHKITKRGQNVTFRCDPISEHNRLYWYRQTLGQGPEFLTYFQNEAQLEKSRLLSDRFSAERPKGSFSTLEIQRTEQGDSAMYLCASSQRETGELFFGEGSRLTVL.

The V call is TRBV27, the J call TRBJ2-2; tentatively, D is TRBD1 (5 bases). Germline V gene sequence: CDR1 MNHEY, CDR2 SMNVEV (reference sequence). CDR3 size: 14 residues. The germline V and J ends were trimmed by 3 bases and 6 bases, with 11 bases remaining between them. Here the CDR3 reads CASSFRQPAGELFF. The CDR3 bases are TGTGCCAGCAGTTTCAGACAGCCCGCCGGGGAGCTGTTTTTT.

The gene calls are TRBV5-4 and TRBJ2-2; 12 nucleotides match TRBD2. Germline-derived CDR1 and CDR2 are SGHNT and YYREEE (reference sequence). Trimming removed 5 bases from V and 8 bases from J; junction bases left unmatched: 10. The CDR3 is made up of 16 amino acids. The CDR3 sequence is CASRPGLAGLGGELFF. In DNA, the CDR3 is TGTGCCAGCAGACCGGGACTAGCGGGCCTGGGGGGGGAGCTGTTTTTT.

The CDR3 DNA reads TGCGCCAGCAGCTTAATGGGGAGCTCCTACGAGCAGTACTTC. Translation gives CASSLMGSSYEQYF. The chain carries TRBV5-1 and TRBJ2-7, with D maybe TRBD2 (5 bases). Trimming removed 2 bases from V and 0 bases from J, with 9 bases in between. The CDR3 is 14 amino acids. The germline CDR1 and CDR2 sequences are SGHRS and YFSETQ.